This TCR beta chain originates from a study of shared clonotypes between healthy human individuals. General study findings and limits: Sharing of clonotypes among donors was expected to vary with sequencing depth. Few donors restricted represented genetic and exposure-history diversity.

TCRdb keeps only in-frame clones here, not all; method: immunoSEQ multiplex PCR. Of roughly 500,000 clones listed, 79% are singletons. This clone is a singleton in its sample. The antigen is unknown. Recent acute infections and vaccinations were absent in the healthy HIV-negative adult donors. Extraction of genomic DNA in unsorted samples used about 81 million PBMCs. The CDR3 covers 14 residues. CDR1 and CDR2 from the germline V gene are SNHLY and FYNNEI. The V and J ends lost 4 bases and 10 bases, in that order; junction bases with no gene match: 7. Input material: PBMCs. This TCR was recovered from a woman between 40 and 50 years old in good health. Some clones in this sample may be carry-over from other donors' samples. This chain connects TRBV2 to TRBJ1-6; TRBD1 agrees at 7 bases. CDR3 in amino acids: CASSVDRLESPLHF. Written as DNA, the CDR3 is TGTGCCAGCAGTGTGGACAGGCTAGAATCACCCCTCCACTTT.